Listed below are T cell receptor beta chains from one sample, sequenced in a study of CD8+CD57+ T cells in acquired aplastic anemia. A single record per CDR3 protein comes from TCRdb applying MiXCR to the reads. The repertoire has some 220,000 distinct CDR3 sequences, roughly 35% of them found once; the top ten carry 0.95% to 1.2%. Material for sequencing was sorted CD4+, CD8+, or CD8+CD57+ T cells (not recorded which) from PBMCs. The origin of the receptors is a human donor in good health, serving as a control. The CDR3 runs from the conserved cysteine through the conserved F or W. The order of the fields is J gene, D gene, clone size, CDR3 length, V gene, CDR3 DNA, CDR3 protein. The D gene is left open where the match is weak. Expanded clones are given a class, and other clones once, few, many or no size at all.

TRBJ1-6,.,.,13,TRBV12-3/TRBV12-4,TGTGCCAGCAGTCCCTGGGGAGATTCACCCCTCCACTTT,CASSPWGDSPLHF
TRBJ2-7,.,many,15,TRBV19,TGTGCCAGTAGGGGGACAGAAGCGGGTGCCTACGAGCAGTACTTC,CASRGTEAGAYEQYF
TRBJ1-1,.,few,14,TRBV6-5,TGTGCCAGCAGTTACTCGTCAGGGGTCACTGAAGCTTTCTTT,CASSYSSGVTEAFF
TRBJ2-1,TRBD1,many,16,TRBV19,TGTGCCAGTAGCTACCATTCGGGACAGGGTTTCGGGGAGCAGTTCTTC,CASSYHSGQGFGEQFF
TRBJ1-4,.,few,15,TRBV6-5,TGTGCCAGCAGTTACGCCCGACAGCCCTATGAAAAACTGTTTTTT,CASSYARQPYEKLFF
TRBJ2-3,TRBD2,.,15,TRBV15,TGTGCCACCAGCAGCGGTAGGACTAGCGGAGATACGCAGTATTTT,CATSSGRTSGDTQYF
TRBJ1-1,.,few,13,TRBV30,TGTGCCTGGAGTGTATACGGGAACACTGAAGCTTTCTTT,CAWSVYGNTEAFF
TRBJ1-2,TRBD1,many,14,TRBV29-1,TGCAGCGCCGGACAGGGTCTGGGGGACTATGGCTACACCTTC,CSAGQGLGDYGYTF
TRBJ1-5,.,few,15,TRBV18,TGTGCCAGCTCACCGAGGGCCAGGCCAGATCAGCCCCAGCATTTT,CASSPRARPDQPQHF
TRBJ2-7,.,medium-sized,12,TRBV10-1,TGCGCCAGCAGTGAGTTCACAGGGGAGCAGTACTTC,CASSEFTGEQYF
TRBJ1-1,.,.,12,TRBV30,TGTGCCTGCGGGCAGGAGAACACTGAAGCTTTCTTT,CACGQENTEAFF
TRBJ2-2,TRBD1,many,15,TRBV10-3,TGTGCCATCAGAGAAGGGACAGCGAACACCGGGGAGCTGTTTTTT,CAIREGTANTGELFF
TRBJ2-5,TRBD2,many,14,TRBV12-3/TRBV12-4,TGTGCCAGCAGTTTAAGACTAGCGCAGGAGACCCAGTACTTC,CASSLRLAQETQYF
TRBJ1-2,TRBD1,.,14,TRBV12-3/TRBV12-4,TGTGCCAGCAGTTTAGACAGGGGGGTGAAAGGCTACACCTTC,CASSLDRGVKGYTF
TRBJ2-1,.,.,12,TRBV7-9,TGTGCCAGCAGTTGGGGGGAGAATGAGCAGTTCTTC,CASSWGENEQFF
TRBJ2-2,.,many,15,TRBV9,TGTGCCAGCAGCGTAGGACAGATGAACACCGGGGAGCTGTTTTTT,CASSVGQMNTGELFF
TRBJ1-4,.,.,17,TRBV5-4,TGTGCCAGCAGCTTGGCAGGGTCGGCCGCTGTTGGTGAAAAACTGTTTTTT,CASSLAGSAAVGEKLFF
TRBJ1-2,.,few,16,TRBV11-2,TGTGCCAGCAGCTTAGGAGTAGCTGGCGGGGCTTATGGCTACACCTTC,CASSLGVAGGAYGYTF
TRBJ1-2,TRBD1,.,19,TRBV11-2,TGTGCCAGCAGCTTATGGGGCAAGGCAGGGGGTACAACTAACTATGGCTACACCTTC,CASSLWGKAGGTTNYGYTF
TRBJ1-5,.,many,15,TRBV2,TGTGCCAGCAGTGAATACGGGGTAAGCAATCAGCCCCAGCATTTT,CASSEYGVSNQPQHF